The clone carrying this T cell receptor beta chain has a single count. What it recognizes is unknown. The data stem from a study of shared clonotypes between healthy human individuals. Study information: The donor pool was made up of a couple of women and a few men aged 18 to 49.

Germline CDR1 is MDHEN and CDR2 is SYDVKM. Deletions cut 3 bases from V and 7 bases from J, with 12 bases between. The CDR3 is 13 residues long. The study ran the assay at deep level. Method: immunoSEQ multiplex PCR; TCRdb's copy keeps in-frame clones and lacks some. The sample lists around 1.1 million clones; approximately 80% were seen once. Donors included only healthy HIV-negative adults lacking recent acute infections or vaccinations. Study-wide findings and caveats: The sampled material consisted only of blood, and tissue repertoires are likely to differ.

V usage is TRBV28 and J usage is TRBJ2-5; D perhaps matches TRBD1 (5 bases). This receptor was taken from a man younger than 30 in good health. Some clones in this sample may be carry-over from other donors' samples. Sequenced material: memory CD4+ T cells from PBMCs. The subset denotes: CD45RA-negative fraction. The CDR3: CASSFPGYGTQYF. CDR3 DNA: TGTGCCAGCAGTTTTCCAGGGTACGGGACCCAGTACTTC.